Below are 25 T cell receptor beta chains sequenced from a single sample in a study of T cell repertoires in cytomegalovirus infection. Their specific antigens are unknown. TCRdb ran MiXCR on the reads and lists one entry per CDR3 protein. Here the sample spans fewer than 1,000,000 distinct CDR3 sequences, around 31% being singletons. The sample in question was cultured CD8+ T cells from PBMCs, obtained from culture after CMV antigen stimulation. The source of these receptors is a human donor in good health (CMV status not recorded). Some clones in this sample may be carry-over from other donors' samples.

The CDR3 here is CASSPISGGGGPGGYTDTQYF. CDR3 nucleotides: TGCGCCAGCAGCCCAATATCTGGTGGCGGGGGACCTGGAGGATACACAGATACGCAGTATTTT. The J gene is TRBJ2-3, the V gene TRBV4-1; 7 nucleotides match TRBD2. CDR3 length: 21 amino acids. Germline assignment: CDR1 MGHRA and CDR2 YSYEKL. With V trimmed by 4 bases and J by 2 bases, 24 bases remained unmatched.

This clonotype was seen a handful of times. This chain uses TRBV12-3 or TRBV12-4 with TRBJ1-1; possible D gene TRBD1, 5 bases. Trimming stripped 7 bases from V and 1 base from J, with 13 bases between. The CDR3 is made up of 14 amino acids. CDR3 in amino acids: CASNLRGRNTEAFF. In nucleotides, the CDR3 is TGTGCCAGCAACCTACGGGGGAGGAACACTGAAGCTTTCTTT.

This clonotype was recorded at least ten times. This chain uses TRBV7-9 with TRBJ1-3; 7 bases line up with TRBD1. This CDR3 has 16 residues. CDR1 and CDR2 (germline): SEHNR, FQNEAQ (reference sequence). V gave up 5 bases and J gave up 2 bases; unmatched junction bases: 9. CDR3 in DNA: TGTGCCAGCAGCCCGAAAGCTACAGGGGCTGGAAACACCATATATTTT. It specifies CASSPKATGAGNTIYF. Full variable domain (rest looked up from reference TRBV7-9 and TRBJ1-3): DTGVSQNPRHKITKRGQNVTFRCDPISEHNRLYWYRQTLGQGPEFLTYFQNEAQLEKSRLLSDRFSAERPKGSFSTLEIQRTEQGDSAMYLCASSPKATGAGNTIYFGEGSWLTVV.

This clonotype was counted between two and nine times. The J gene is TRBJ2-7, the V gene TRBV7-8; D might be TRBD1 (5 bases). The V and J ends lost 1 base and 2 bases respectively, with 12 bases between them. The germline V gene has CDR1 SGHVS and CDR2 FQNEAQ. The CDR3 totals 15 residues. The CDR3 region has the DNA TGTGCCAGCAGCTTAGAAGGGGCAGGTACCTACGAGCAGTACTTC. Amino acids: CASSLEGAGTYEQYF. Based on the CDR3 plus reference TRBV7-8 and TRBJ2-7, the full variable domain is GAGVSQSPRYKVAKRGQDVALRCDPISGHVSLFWYQQALGQGPEFLTYFQNEAQLDKSGLPSDRFFAERPEGSVSTLKIQRTQQEDSAVYLCASSLEGAGTYEQYFGPGTRLTVT.

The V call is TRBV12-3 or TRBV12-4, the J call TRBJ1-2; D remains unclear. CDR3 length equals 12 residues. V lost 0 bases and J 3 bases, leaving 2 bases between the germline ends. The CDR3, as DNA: TGTGCCAGCAGTTTAGCCCACTATGGCTACACCTTC. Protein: CASSLAHYGYTF.

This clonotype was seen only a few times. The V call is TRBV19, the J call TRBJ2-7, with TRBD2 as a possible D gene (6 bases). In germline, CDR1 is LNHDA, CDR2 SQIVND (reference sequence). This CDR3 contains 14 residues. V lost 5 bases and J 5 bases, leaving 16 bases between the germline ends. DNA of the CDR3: TGTGCCAGTAGTTGGGGGGTCTTACCCCACGAGCAGTACTTC. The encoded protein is CASSWGVLPHEQYF.

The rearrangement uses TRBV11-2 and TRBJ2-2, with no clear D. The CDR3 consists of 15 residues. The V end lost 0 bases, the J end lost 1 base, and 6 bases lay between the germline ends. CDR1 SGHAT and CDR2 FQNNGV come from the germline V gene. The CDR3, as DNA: TGTGCCAGCAGCTTAGAACACCTGAACACCGGGGAGCTGTTTTTT. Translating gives CASSLEHLNTGELFF.

The CDR3 here is CASSYSGRVPGWNEQFF. As DNA, the CDR3 is TGTGCCAGCAGTTACTCGGGCCGGGTCCCCGGGTGGAATGAGCAGTTCTTC. The chain employs TRBV6-2 or TRBV6-3 and TRBJ2-1; D gene unclear. This CDR3 comprises 17 residues. V lost 0 bases, J lost 7 bases, and 19 bases lay in between. In germline, CDR1 is MNHEY, CDR2 SVGEGT.

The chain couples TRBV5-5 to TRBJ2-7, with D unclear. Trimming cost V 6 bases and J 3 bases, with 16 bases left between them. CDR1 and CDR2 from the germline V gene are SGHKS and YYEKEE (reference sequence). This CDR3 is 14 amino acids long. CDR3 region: CASNRVSRDYEQYF. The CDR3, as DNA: TGTGCCAGCAACCGGGTTAGTAGAGACTACGAGCAGTACTTC. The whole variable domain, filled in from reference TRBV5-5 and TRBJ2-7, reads DAGVTQSPTHLIKTRGQQVTLRCSPISGHKSVSWYQQVLGQGPQFIFQYYEKEERGRGNFPDRFSARQFPNYSSELNVNALLLGDSALYLCASNRVSRDYEQYFGPGTRLTVT.

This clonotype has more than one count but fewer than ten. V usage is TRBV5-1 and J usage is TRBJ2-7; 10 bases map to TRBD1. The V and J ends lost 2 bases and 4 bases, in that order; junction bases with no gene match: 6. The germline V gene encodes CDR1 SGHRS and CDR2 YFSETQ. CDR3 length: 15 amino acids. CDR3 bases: TGCGCCAGCAGCTTTACCGGGACAGGGGTGTACGAGCAGTACTTC. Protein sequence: CASSFTGTGVYEQYF. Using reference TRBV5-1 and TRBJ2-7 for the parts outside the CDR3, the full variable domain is KAGVTQTPRYLIKTRGQQVTLSCSPISGHRSVSWYQQTPGQGLQFLFEYFSETQRNKGNFPGRFSGRQFSNSRSEMNVSTLELGDSALYLCASSFTGTGVYEQYFGPGTRLTVT.

The CDR3 is CASRGRESSPEAFF. The CDR3 nucleotides are TGCGCCAGCAGGGGACGGGAAAGCAGTCCTGAAGCTTTCTTT. The rearrangement uses TRBV5-1 and TRBJ1-1, with D possibly TRBD1 on 5 matching bases. The V gene lost 5 bases and the J gene lost 6 bases, with 17 bases spanning the gap. The CDR3 totals 14 residues. Germline CDR1 SGHRS, CDR2 YFSETQ.

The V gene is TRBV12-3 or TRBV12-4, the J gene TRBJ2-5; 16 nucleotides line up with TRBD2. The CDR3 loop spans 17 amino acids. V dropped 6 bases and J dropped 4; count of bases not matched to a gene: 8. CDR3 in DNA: TGTGCCAGCAGCCCTGGGACTAGCGGGGGGGCCGCAGAGACCCAGTACTTC. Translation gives CASSPGTSGGAAETQYF.

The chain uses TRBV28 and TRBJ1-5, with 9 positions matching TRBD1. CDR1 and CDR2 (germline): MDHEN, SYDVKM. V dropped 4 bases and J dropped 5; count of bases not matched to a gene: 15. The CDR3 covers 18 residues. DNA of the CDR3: TGTGCCAGCAGTTCGGACAGGGGAGGATTGTCGATTGATCAGCCCCAGCATTTT. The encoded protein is CASSSDRGGLSIDQPQHF.

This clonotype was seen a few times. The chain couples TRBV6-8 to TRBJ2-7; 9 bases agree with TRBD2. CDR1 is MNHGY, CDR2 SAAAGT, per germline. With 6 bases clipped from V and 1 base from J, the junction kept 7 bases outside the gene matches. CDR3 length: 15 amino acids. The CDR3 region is CASSLERGASYEQYF. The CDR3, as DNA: TGTGCCAGCAGCCTTGAGCGGGGGGCGTCCTACGAGCAGTACTTC.

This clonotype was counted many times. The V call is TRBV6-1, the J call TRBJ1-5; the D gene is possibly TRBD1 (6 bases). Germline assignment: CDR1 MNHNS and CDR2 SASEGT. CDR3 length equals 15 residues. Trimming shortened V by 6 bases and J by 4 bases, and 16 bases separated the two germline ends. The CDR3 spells CASRNIQGFNQPQHF. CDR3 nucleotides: TGTGCCAGCAGAAATATACAGGGATTTAATCAGCCCCAGCATTTT.

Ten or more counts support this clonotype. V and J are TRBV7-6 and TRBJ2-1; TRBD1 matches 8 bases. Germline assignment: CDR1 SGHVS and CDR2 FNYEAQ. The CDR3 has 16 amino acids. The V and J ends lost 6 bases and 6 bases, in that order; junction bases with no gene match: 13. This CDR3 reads CASSFRTGNLFNEQFF. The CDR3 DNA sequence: TGTGCCAGCAGTTTCCGGACAGGGAATTTGTTCAATGAGCAGTTCTTC.

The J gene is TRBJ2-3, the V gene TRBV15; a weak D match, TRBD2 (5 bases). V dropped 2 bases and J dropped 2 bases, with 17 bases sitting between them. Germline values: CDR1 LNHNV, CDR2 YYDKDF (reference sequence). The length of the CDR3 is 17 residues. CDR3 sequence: CATSRRRGQLVTDTQYF. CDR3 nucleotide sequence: TGTGCCACCAGCAGACGAAGAGGGCAGCTGGTCACAGATACGCAGTATTTT.

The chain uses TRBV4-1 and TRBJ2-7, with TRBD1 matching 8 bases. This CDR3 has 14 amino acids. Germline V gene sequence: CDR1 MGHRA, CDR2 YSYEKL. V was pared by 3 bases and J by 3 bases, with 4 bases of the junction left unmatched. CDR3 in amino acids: CASSQETGGYEQYV. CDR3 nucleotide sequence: TGCGCCAGCAGCCAGGAAACAGGGGGCTACGAGCAGTACGTC.

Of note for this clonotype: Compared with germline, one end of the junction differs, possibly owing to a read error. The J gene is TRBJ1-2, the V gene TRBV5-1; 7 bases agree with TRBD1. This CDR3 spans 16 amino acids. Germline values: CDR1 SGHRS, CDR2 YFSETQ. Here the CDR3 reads CVSSLTGTANNYGYTF. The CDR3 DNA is TGCGTCAGCAGCTTGACCGGGACAGCGAATAACTATGGCTACACCTTC.

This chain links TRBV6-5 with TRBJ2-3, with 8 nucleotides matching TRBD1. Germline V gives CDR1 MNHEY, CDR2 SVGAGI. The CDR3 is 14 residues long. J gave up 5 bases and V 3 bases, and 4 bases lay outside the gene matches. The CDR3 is CASSYFRGQDTQYF. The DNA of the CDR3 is TGTGCCAGCAGTTATTTCAGGGGGCAAGATACGCAGTATTTT.

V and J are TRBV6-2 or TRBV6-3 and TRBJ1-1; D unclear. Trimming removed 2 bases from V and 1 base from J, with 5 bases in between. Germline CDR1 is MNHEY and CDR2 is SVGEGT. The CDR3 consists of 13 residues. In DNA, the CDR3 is TGTGCCAGCAGTTACACTTGGAACACTGAAGCTTTCTTT. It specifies CASSYTWNTEAFF.

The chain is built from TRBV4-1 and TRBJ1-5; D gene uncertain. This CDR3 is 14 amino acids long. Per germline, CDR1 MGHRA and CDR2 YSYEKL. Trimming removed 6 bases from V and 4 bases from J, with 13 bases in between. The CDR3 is CASRGEHPNQPQHF. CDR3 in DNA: TGCGCCAGCAGAGGAGAACATCCGAATCAGCCCCAGCATTTT.

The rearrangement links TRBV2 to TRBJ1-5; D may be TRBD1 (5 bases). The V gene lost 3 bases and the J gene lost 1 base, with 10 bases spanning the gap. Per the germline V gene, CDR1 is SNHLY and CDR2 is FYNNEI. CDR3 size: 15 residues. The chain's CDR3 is CASSEGGTSNQPQHF. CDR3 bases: TGTGCCAGCAGTGAGGGGGGGACCAGCAATCAGCCCCAGCATTTT.

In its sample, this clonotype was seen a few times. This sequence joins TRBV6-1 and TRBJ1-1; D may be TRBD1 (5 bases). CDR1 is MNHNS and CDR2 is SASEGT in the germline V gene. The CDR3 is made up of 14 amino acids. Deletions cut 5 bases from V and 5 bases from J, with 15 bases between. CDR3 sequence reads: CASSYRDFGTEAFF. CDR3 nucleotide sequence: TGTGCCAGCAGTTATAGGGACTTCGGGACTGAAGCTTTCTTT.

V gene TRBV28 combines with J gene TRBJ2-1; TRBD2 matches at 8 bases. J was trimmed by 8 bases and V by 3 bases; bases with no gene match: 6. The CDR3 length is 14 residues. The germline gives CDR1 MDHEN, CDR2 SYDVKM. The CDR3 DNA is TGTGCCAGCAGTTTTTACGGGGGGGCGGATGAGCAGTTCTTC. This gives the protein CASSFYGGADEQFF.